This T cell receptor (beta chain) comes out of a study of T cells after yellow fever vaccination. This clonotype was counted ten times or more. The CDR3 is made up of 15 amino acids. Germline trimming cut 3 bases from V and 4 bases from J; bases unmatched to any gene: 6. TCRdb fed the 5' RACE reads into MiXCR, producing one record per CDR3 protein. The sample comprises 300,000 to 400,000 distinct CDR3 sequences, roughly 10% of which are singletons, and over 3% rests with the top ten. The sequence came from a young man who received the YFV17D yellow fever vaccine. The V and J genes are TRBV12-3 or TRBV12-4 and TRBJ2-3; 8 bases fit TRBD2. Sample: CD4+ T cells sorted from PBMCs, taken 45 days after the yellow fever booster vaccination. The CDR3 region has the DNA TGTGCCAGCAGTTTCGCGGGGGGCGGGGCAGATACGCAGTATTTT. This gives the protein CASSFAGGGADTQYF.